These 7 T cell receptor beta chains were all obtained from the same sample, sequenced in a study of OX40 agonist ivuxolimab in advanced cancers. TCRdb's table, derived via immunoSEQ multiplex PCR, lists solely in-frame clones and lacks some. The sample has more than 55,000 clones, 80% to 90% seen once; the top ten hold 4% to 5%. The sample was CD4+ or CD8+ T cells sorted from blood, taken in a trial of the OX40 agonist ivuxolimab. These receptors were obtained from an adult with an advanced solid tumor such as melanoma, head and neck, liver or kidney cancer.

This clone was recorded once. The chain links TRBV30 to TRBJ1-1, with no clear D. CDR1 GTSNPN and CDR2 SVGIG come from the germline V gene (reference sequence). The CDR3 extends over 16 amino acids. V was trimmed by 0 bases and J by 10 bases, leaving 24 bases between them. CDR3 nucleotide sequence: TGTGCCTGGAGTGTCACCGGAGGTGCCCTTCTTGCTAGAGCTTTCTTT. Protein product: CAWSVTGGALLARAFF.

This clone was detected once. The rearrangement links TRBV4-1 to TRBJ1-3; D not resolved. V was clipped by 4 bases and J by 0 bases, with 7 bases between them. From germline, CDR1 is MGHRA and CDR2 YSYEKL. The CDR3 spans 14 residues. In DNA, the CDR3 is TGCGCCAGCAGCCCCGGCGTCTCTGGAAACACCATATATTTT. This sequence encodes CASSPGVSGNTIYF.

CDR3 DNA: TGTGCCAGCAAGGCCCTCAGACTGAACACTGAAGCTTTCTTT. Translating it yields CASKALRLNTEAFF. The rearrangement joins TRBV6-5 to TRBJ1-1; D gene unclear. CDR3 size: 14 residues. V was clipped by 7 bases and J by 0 bases, with 12 bases between them. Germline CDR1 is MNHEY and CDR2 is SVGAGI.

V usage is TRBV18 and J usage is TRBJ2-3, with D possibly TRBD1 on 6 matching bases. This CDR3 is 14 amino acids long. V lost 0 bases and J lost 6, with 10 bases in between. Germline loops: CDR1 KGHSH, CDR2 LQKENI. This CDR3 reads CASSPPGGSDTQYF. The CDR3 bases are TGTGCCAGCTCACCACCAGGGGGTTCGGATACGCAGTATTTT.

The chain employs TRBV9 and TRBJ2-1; 12 positions match TRBD2. Germline V gene data show CDR1 as SGDLS and CDR2 as YYNGEE. The trim removed 1 base at V and 6 bases at J, leaving 17 bases unmatched. This CDR3 contains 20 residues. The DNA of the CDR3 is TGTGCCAGCAGCGTAACCCTGGGACTAGCGGGCTCGGGCCAGATCAATGAGCAGTTCTTC. The encoded protein is CASSVTLGLAGSGQINEQFF.

This clone was seen more than once but under ten times. V is TRBV27 and J is TRBJ1-3; no reliable D call. The CDR3 is made up of 14 amino acids. Germline assignment: CDR1 MNHEY and CDR2 SMNVEV (reference sequence). V shed 8 bases and J shed 0 bases, with 11 bases lying between them. CDR3 sequence: CASADLSSGNTIYF. CDR3 sequence (DNA): TGTGCCAGCGCCGATCTCAGCTCTGGAAACACCATATATTTT.

In its sample, this clone was seen once. V usage is TRBV27 and J usage is TRBJ2-7, with 11 bases fitting TRBD2. CDR3 size: 14 residues. The V gene's germline CDR1 is MNHEY and CDR2 SMNVEV (reference sequence). Trimming cost V 5 bases and J 6 bases; bases outside gene matches: 6. The CDR3 reads CASSAGLAGGEQYF. The CDR3, as DNA: TGTGCCAGCAGTGCCGGACTAGCGGGCGGCGAGCAGTACTTC.